This T cell receptor beta chain was identified during a study of T-cell reconstitution after alpha-beta-depleted transplantation in children. Deletions cut 10 bases from V and 8 bases from J, with 25 bases between. CDR3 length: 15 residues. Per the germline V gene, CDR1 is SEHNR and CDR2 is FQNEAQ (reference sequence). This sample's TCRbeta library carried unique molecular identifier barcodes. Using its own MiXCR run on the PCR reads, TCRdb lists one record per CDR3 protein. Of just over 350,000 distinct CDR3 sequences listed, about an eighth were seen once; the top ten hold approximately 4.2%. The source of this sequence is a human donor who donated a stem cell graft to a child with Fanconi anemia. The sequencing here drew on PBMCs, taken from the stem cell graft. The rearrangement links TRBV7-9 to TRBJ2-3; perhaps D is TRBD1 or TRBD2 (5 bases each). For the CDR3, the DNA is TGTGCCATGAGCCCGGGGCTCGTCTGCTGGGGTACGCAGTATTTT. Its translation is CAMSPGLVCWGTQYF.